The rows below give T cell receptor beta chains drawn from one sample of a study of blood T cell repertoires in COVID-19. TCRdb keeps only in-frame clones here, not all; method: immunoSEQ multiplex PCR. Of approximately 170,000 clones in the sample, 84% were seen once. The specimen sequenced was PBMCs or T cells enriched from blood (not recorded which). Receptors were obtained from a woman in her forties or fifties who had recovered from COVID-19. The CDR3 runs from the conserved cysteine through the conserved F or W. D genes are given only for firm matches. Some rows mark clone size as missing; the rest say once, few, many or name a class of expanded clone.

clone_size: .; d_call: .; j_call: TRBJ2-2; v_call: TRBV3-1/TRBV3-2; cdr3_nt: TGTGCCAGCAGCCAAAAACTAGGGAGGAACACCGGGGAGCTGTTTTTT; cdr3_aa: CASSQKLGRNTGELFF
clone_size: .; d_call: .; j_call: TRBJ2-5; v_call: TRBV5-1; cdr3_nt: TGCGCCAGCAGCTTGGCCGCGGGGAAAGAGACCCAGTACTTC; cdr3_aa: CASSLAAGKETQYF
clone_size: .; d_call: .; j_call: TRBJ2-1; v_call: TRBV7-9; cdr3_nt: TGTGCCAGCAGGAAGGGGAATGAGCAGTTCTTC; cdr3_aa: CASRKGNEQFF
clone_size: once; d_call: TRBD1; j_call: TRBJ1-1; v_call: TRBV2; cdr3_nt: TGTGCCAGCAACCGAGACAGGGGTAACACTGAAGCTTTCTTT; cdr3_aa: CASNRDRGNTEAFF
clone_size: .; d_call: TRBD1; j_call: TRBJ2-7; v_call: TRBV2; cdr3_nt: TGTGCCAGCAGTGCGGACAGGGAGCAGTACTTC; cdr3_aa: CASSADREQYF
clone_size: .; d_call: TRBD1; j_call: TRBJ2-2; v_call: TRBV3-1/TRBV3-2; cdr3_nt: TGTGCCAGCAGGACCGGGACAGGGTTTTATTCCGGGGAGCTGTTTTTT; cdr3_aa: CASRTGTGFYSGELFF
clone_size: .; d_call: .; j_call: TRBJ2-5; v_call: TRBV3-1/TRBV3-2; cdr3_nt: TGTGCCAGCAGCCGCAGACAGCCGCAAGAGACCCAGTACTTC; cdr3_aa: CASSRRQPQETQYF
clone_size: .; d_call: .; j_call: TRBJ2-5; v_call: TRBV5-1; cdr3_nt: TGCGCCAGCAGCGCCCAGGGCCAAGAGACCCAGTACTTC; cdr3_aa: CASSAQGQETQYF
clone_size: .; d_call: .; j_call: TRBJ1-5; v_call: TRBV4-1; cdr3_nt: TGCGCCAGCAGCCAAGATAGGGCAGGGGCGGAGGTTGGGAATCAGCCCCAGCATTTT; cdr3_aa: CASSQDRAGAEVGNQPQHF
clone_size: .; d_call: .; j_call: TRBJ2-5; v_call: TRBV19; cdr3_nt: TGTGCCAGTAGTATTGTTTGGCAGGGTGGGGAGACCCAGTACTTC; cdr3_aa: CASSIVWQGGETQYF
clone_size: .; d_call: .; j_call: TRBJ1-2; v_call: TRBV19; cdr3_nt: TGTGCCAGTAGCCAAGGGGCGGATACCTCTTATGGCTACACCTTC; cdr3_aa: CASSQGADTSYGYTF
clone_size: .; d_call: TRBD2; j_call: TRBJ2-2; v_call: TRBV4-1; cdr3_nt: TGCGCCAGCAGCCCTAGAACTAGCGACACCGGGGAGCTGTTTTTT; cdr3_aa: CASSPRTSDTGELFF
clone_size: .; d_call: .; j_call: TRBJ1-2; v_call: TRBV9; cdr3_nt: TGTGCCAGCAGCGCCCCACAGGGATACTATGGCTACACCTTC; cdr3_aa: CASSAPQGYYGYTF
clone_size: .; d_call: .; j_call: TRBJ1-1; v_call: TRBV27; cdr3_nt: TGTGCCAGTCAGGGGTGGACTGAAGCTTTCTTT; cdr3_aa: CASQGWTEAFF
clone_size: .; d_call: .; j_call: TRBJ2-1; v_call: TRBV7-9; cdr3_nt: TGTGCCAGCAGCTTTCCGGGACTGGGGAATGAGCAGTTCTTC; cdr3_aa: CASSFPGLGNEQFF
clone_size: .; d_call: TRBD1; j_call: TRBJ2-1; v_call: TRBV27; cdr3_nt: TGTGCCAGCCGTCCCATGCGGGGACAGGGCCGCAATGAGCAGTTCTTC; cdr3_aa: CASRPMRGQGRNEQFF
clone_size: .; d_call: TRBD2; j_call: TRBJ2-5; v_call: TRBV11-2; cdr3_nt: TGTGCCAGCAGCACTAGCGGGGGGCGGGAGACCCAGTACTTC; cdr3_aa: CASSTSGGRETQYF
clone_size: .; d_call: .; j_call: TRBJ1-4; v_call: TRBV29-1; cdr3_nt: TGCAGCGTTGGGGGCCCTGCAACTAATGAAAAACTGTTTTTT; cdr3_aa: CSVGGPATNEKLFF
clone_size: .; d_call: .; j_call: TRBJ2-1; v_call: TRBV4-3; cdr3_nt: TGCGCCAGCAGCCAAGAATACCTGCCTAGCTTGGATGAGCAGTTCTTC; cdr3_aa: CASSQEYLPSLDEQFF
clone_size: .; d_call: TRBD1; j_call: TRBJ1-6; v_call: TRBV28; cdr3_nt: TGTGCCAGCAATATTCGGGACAGCTATAATTCACCCCTCCACTTT; cdr3_aa: CASNIRDSYNSPLHF
clone_size: .; d_call: .; j_call: TRBJ1-2; v_call: TRBV2; cdr3_nt: TGTGCCAGCAGCACCGACGGGAACTATGGCTACACCTTC; cdr3_aa: CASSTDGNYGYTF
clone_size: .; d_call: .; j_call: TRBJ2-3; v_call: TRBV5-4; cdr3_nt: TGTGCCAGCAGCACTCCGACTAGTACAGATACGCAGTATTTT; cdr3_aa: CASSTPTSTDTQYF
clone_size: .; d_call: .; j_call: TRBJ1-6; v_call: TRBV10-3; cdr3_nt: TGTGCCATCAAGGAGGGGTCCCCGGGAAATAATTCACCCCTCCACTTT; cdr3_aa: CAIKEGSPGNNSPLHF
clone_size: .; d_call: TRBD2; j_call: TRBJ2-2; v_call: TRBV7-2; cdr3_nt: TGTGCCAGCAGCTTGGTAGCTAGCGGCACCACCGGGGAGCTGTTTTTT; cdr3_aa: CASSLVASGTTGELFF
clone_size: few; d_call: .; j_call: TRBJ1-5; v_call: TRBV5-5; cdr3_nt: TGTGCCAGCAGCTTGTCTGGCAGGGACAAGCCCCAGCATTTT; cdr3_aa: CASSLSGRDKPQHF
clone_size: .; d_call: .; j_call: TRBJ1-1; v_call: TRBV28; cdr3_nt: TGTGCCAGCAGCTTAGGGGCCTGGGACACTGAAGCTTTCTTT; cdr3_aa: CASSLGAWDTEAFF
clone_size: .; d_call: .; j_call: TRBJ1-2; v_call: TRBV3-1/TRBV3-2; cdr3_nt: TGTGCCAGCAGCCTTAGGCTCGGGGATGGCTACACCTTC; cdr3_aa: CASSLRLGDGYTF
clone_size: .; d_call: .; j_call: TRBJ2-2; v_call: TRBV5-4; cdr3_nt: TGTGCCAGCAGCTTGGATACTAGCTCGTTCGGGGAGCTGTTTTTT; cdr3_aa: CASSLDTSSFGELFF
clone_size: .; d_call: .; j_call: TRBJ2-2; v_call: TRBV9; cdr3_nt: TGTGCCAGCAGCGTAGCCGACACCGGGGAGCTGTTTTTT; cdr3_aa: CASSVADTGELFF
clone_size: few; d_call: .; j_call: TRBJ2-7; v_call: TRBV7-8; cdr3_nt: TGTGCCAGCAGCGCTGGAGGTAAATTCAACGAGCAGTACTTC; cdr3_aa: CASSAGGKFNEQYF
clone_size: .; d_call: TRBD2; j_call: TRBJ2-3; v_call: TRBV5-1; cdr3_nt: TGCGCCAGCAGCCTCCCACTAGCGGGGAGCACAGATACGCAGTATTTT; cdr3_aa: CASSLPLAGSTDTQYF
clone_size: once; d_call: TRBD1; j_call: TRBJ1-2; v_call: TRBV27; cdr3_nt: TGTGCCAGTTCCACAGGGGGCATCGTAAACTATGGCTACACCTTC; cdr3_aa: CASSTGGIVNYGYTF
clone_size: few; d_call: .; j_call: TRBJ1-6; v_call: TRBV19; cdr3_nt: TGTGCCAGTAGTATAGAACTAAATTCACCCCTCCACTTT; cdr3_aa: CASSIELNSPLHF
clone_size: .; d_call: .; j_call: TRBJ1-1; v_call: TRBV4-3; cdr3_nt: TGCGCCAGCAGCCAGGACTACTTAAGCACTGAAGCTTTCTTT; cdr3_aa: CASSQDYLSTEAFF
clone_size: .; d_call: TRBD1; j_call: TRBJ1-6; v_call: TRBV18; cdr3_nt: TGTGCCAGCGCGACACAGGGGGATAATTCACCCCTCCACTTT; cdr3_aa: CASATQGDNSPLHF
clone_size: .; d_call: TRBD1; j_call: TRBJ1-6; v_call: TRBV19; cdr3_nt: TGTGCCAGTAGTTTACAGGGGCCCTCCTATAATTCACCCCTCCACTTT; cdr3_aa: CASSLQGPSYNSPLHF
clone_size: .; d_call: .; j_call: TRBJ1-5; v_call: TRBV3-1/TRBV3-2; cdr3_nt: TGTGCCAGCAGCCAAGGGAGCAGCAATCAGCCCCAGCATTTT; cdr3_aa: CASSQGSSNQPQHF
clone_size: .; d_call: TRBD1; j_call: TRBJ2-7; v_call: TRBV5-1; cdr3_nt: TGCGCCAGCAGCTTGGCTCCCAGACAGGGGAGGCCCTACGAGCAGTACTTC; cdr3_aa: CASSLAPRQGRPYEQYF
clone_size: .; d_call: .; j_call: TRBJ2-3; v_call: TRBV9; cdr3_nt: TGTGCCAGCAGCGTGGGTCCCGACAGCCTCACATATACACAGTATTTT; cdr3_aa: CASSVGPDSLTYTQYF
clone_size: .; d_call: .; j_call: TRBJ1-2; v_call: TRBV5-5; cdr3_nt: TGTGCCAGCAGCTTCGGCAGGGGAAACTATGGCTACACCTTC; cdr3_aa: CASSFGRGNYGYTF
clone_size: .; d_call: TRBD1; j_call: TRBJ2-7; v_call: TRBV7-9; cdr3_nt: TGTGCCAGCAGCTTAAGGGACAGCCTTTACGAGCAGTACTTC; cdr3_aa: CASSLRDSLYEQYF
clone_size: once; d_call: .; j_call: TRBJ2-7; v_call: TRBV23-1; cdr3_nt: TGCGCCAGCAGTCAATCCCACTATAGCTCCTACGAGCAGTACTTC; cdr3_aa: CASSQSHYSSYEQYF
clone_size: .; d_call: TRBD1; j_call: TRBJ1-2; v_call: TRBV6-5; cdr3_nt: TGTGCCAGCAGTTCCGGGACAGTGAAAGGCTACACCTTC; cdr3_aa: CASSSGTVKGYTF
clone_size: .; d_call: TRBD1; j_call: TRBJ2-7; v_call: TRBV4-3; cdr3_nt: TGCGCCAGCAGCCAAGAGACAGGGGCGAACTACGAGCAGTACTTC; cdr3_aa: CASSQETGANYEQYF
clone_size: .; d_call: TRBD1; j_call: TRBJ1-2; v_call: TRBV3-1/TRBV3-2; cdr3_nt: TGTGCCAGCAGCCGCCAGGGGGCGGGGAACTATGGCTACACCTTC; cdr3_aa: CASSRQGAGNYGYTF
clone_size: .; d_call: TRBD2; j_call: TRBJ2-3; v_call: TRBV2; cdr3_nt: TGTGCCAGCAGTCCCGGACTAGCGGGCTCAGATACGCAGTATTTT; cdr3_aa: CASSPGLAGSDTQYF
clone_size: .; d_call: TRBD1; j_call: TRBJ2-1; v_call: TRBV27; cdr3_nt: TGTGCCAGCAGTTTTTCGGGGACAGCCAATGAGCAGTTCTTC; cdr3_aa: CASSFSGTANEQFF
clone_size: .; d_call: TRBD2; j_call: TRBJ2-7; v_call: TRBV7-2; cdr3_nt: TGTGCCAGCAGCTCTAGCGGGGGGACCACCTACGAGCAGTACTTC; cdr3_aa: CASSSSGGTTYEQYF
clone_size: once; d_call: TRBD2; j_call: TRBJ2-3; v_call: TRBV2; cdr3_nt: TGTGCCAGCAGACCTACTGGACTAGAGGGGGATACGCAGTATTTT; cdr3_aa: CASRPTGLEGDTQYF
clone_size: .; d_call: TRBD1; j_call: TRBJ1-3; v_call: TRBV4-3; cdr3_nt: TGCGCCAGCAGCCGACAGGGACGAAACACCATATATTTT; cdr3_aa: CASSRQGRNTIYF
clone_size: .; d_call: TRBD1; j_call: TRBJ2-1; v_call: TRBV27; cdr3_nt: TGTGCCAGCAGAGGGACAGGGGCCTACAATGAGCAGTTCTTC; cdr3_aa: CASRGTGAYNEQFF
clone_size: .; d_call: .; j_call: TRBJ2-6; v_call: TRBV19; cdr3_nt: TGTGCCAGTTCCTCACTCGGTGGGGCCAACGTCCTGACTTTC; cdr3_aa: CASSSLGGANVLTF
clone_size: once; d_call: .; j_call: TRBJ1-2; v_call: TRBV7-9; cdr3_nt: TGTGCCAGCAGCTTAGAGGGGGGGCAGGGTTCCTACGGCTACACCTTC; cdr3_aa: CASSLEGGQGSYGYTF
clone_size: .; d_call: TRBD1; j_call: TRBJ2-7; v_call: TRBV2; cdr3_nt: TGTGCCAGCGGAAGGGACAGGCAAGGTCTCTACGAGCAGTACTTC; cdr3_aa: CASGRDRQGLYEQYF